This T cell receptor (beta chain) was sequenced for a study of T cell repertoires in cytomegalovirus infection. Study information: Both CMV infection and a matching HLA type were indicated by public TCR beta signatures. Regarding the study as a whole: CMV-specific TCR beta clonotypes restricted by HLA-C were the ones dominating the ex vivo response. The study identified carriers of CMV plus the relevant HLA from cumulative public TCR beta family frequency.

TCRdb analysed the reads with MiXCR anew, one entry per CDR3 protein. The sample yields under 150,000 distinct CDR3 sequences, more than 20% seen once. Details on this clonotype: Its matching antigen is unknown.

The sequencing sample was made of PBMCs, sequenced either directly or after in vitro stimulation (not recorded which). The clonotype was recovered from a human donor in good health (CMV status not recorded). Some clones in this sample may be carry-over from other donors' samples.

CDR3 protein: CAISESGQGSGYTF. CDR3 DNA: TGTGCCATCAGTGAGTCTGGCCAAGGGAGCGGCTACACCTTC. The chain combines TRBV10-3 with TRBJ1-2, with D unclear. CDR3 length: 14 amino acids. Germline loops: CDR1 ENHRY, CDR2 SYGVKD. Trimming took 0 bases from V and 8 from J, leaving 13 bases between them.